The entry below describes one T cell receptor (beta chain). The source of the sample is a study of blood T cell repertoires in COVID-19. For the study at large: COVID-19 samples collected from the United States, Italy and Spain covered acute and convalescent phases. PBMCs, B-cell-depleted T cells, or T cells were the source of the cDNA or gDNA that made up the material.

The CDR3 loop spans 14 amino acids. Between the trimmed V and J ends, which lost 5 bases and 9 bases, there was a span of 17 bases. CDR1 is LGHNT and CDR2 is FRNRAP in the germline V gene. Authors' methods: Amplification from reference gene primers served as the basis for estimated nucleated cell counts. Sequenced by immunoSEQ multiplex PCR; TCRdb stores in-frame clones only, minus some. V, J and clone size are those of that table, while D and trimming were read from the DNA. This table holds about 190,000 clones, 84% found once. The sequenced material came from peripheral blood. The gene calls are TRBV12-5 and TRBJ2-1, with a weak D call TRBD2 (6 bases). The receptor was derived from a man between 25 and 39 years old with active or convalescent COVID-19. The CDR3 DNA reads as TGTGCTAGTGGTGTCGCCTTATTGGGGGGTGAGCAGTTCTTC. It yields the protein CASGVALLGGEQFF.